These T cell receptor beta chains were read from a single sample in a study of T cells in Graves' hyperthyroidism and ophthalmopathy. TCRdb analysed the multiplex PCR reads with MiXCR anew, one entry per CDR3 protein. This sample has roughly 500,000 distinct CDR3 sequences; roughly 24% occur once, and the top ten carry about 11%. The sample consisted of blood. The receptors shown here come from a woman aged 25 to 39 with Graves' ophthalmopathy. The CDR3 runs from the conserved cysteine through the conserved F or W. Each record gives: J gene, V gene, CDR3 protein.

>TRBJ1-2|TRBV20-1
CSARGGDRGGYTF
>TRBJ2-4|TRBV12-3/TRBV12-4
CASSLGLAEGNIQYF
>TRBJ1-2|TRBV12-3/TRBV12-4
CASSSLIGGDAYGYTF
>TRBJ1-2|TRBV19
CASSPPDRGLIWDYGYTF
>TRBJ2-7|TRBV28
CASSSRPGRGGTYEQYF
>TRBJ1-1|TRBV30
CAWSLTENTEAFF
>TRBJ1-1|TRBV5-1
CASSLDTGGVTEAFF
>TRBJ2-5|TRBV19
CASSITLGRDDQYF
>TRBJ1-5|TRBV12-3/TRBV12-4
CASSFVAGALPQHF
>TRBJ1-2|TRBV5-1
CASSLRADTPRIHGYTF
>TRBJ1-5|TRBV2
CASSGGNHQPQHF
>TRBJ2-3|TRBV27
CASSFIQASTDTQYF
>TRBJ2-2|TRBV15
CATSRGPGQPNTGELFF
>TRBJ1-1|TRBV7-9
CASSFTPEAFF
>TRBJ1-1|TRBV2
CASSLTGGFAEAFF
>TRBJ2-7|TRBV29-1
CSVARQGGSYEQYF
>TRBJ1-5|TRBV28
CASRPTGSQPQHF
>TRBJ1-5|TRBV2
CASNKDSYQPQHF
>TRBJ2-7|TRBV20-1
CSARGVLSSYEQYF
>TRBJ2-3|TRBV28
CASSPIGTAGWDTQYF
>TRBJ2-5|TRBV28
CASSQQGKETQYF
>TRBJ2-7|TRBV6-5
CASSSGQKNYEQYF
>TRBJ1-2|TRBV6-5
CASRRTGTGYGYTF
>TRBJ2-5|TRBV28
CASSLDPRDSGETQYF
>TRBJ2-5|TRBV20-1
CSARWGLTRGETQYF
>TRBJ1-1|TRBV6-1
CASSETLGGAGNTEAFF
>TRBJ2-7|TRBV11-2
CASSLESDSRYEQYF
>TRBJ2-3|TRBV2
CASRRYSDTQYF